Sequencing of this T cell receptor (beta chain) was carried out in a study of shared clonotypes between healthy human individuals. Overall study: Per donor, CD8 memory used one plate, CD8 naive used two, CD4 memory used three and CD4 naive used three. Study-level points and caveats: Naive CD4 clonotypes overlapped across a few donors at approximately 5%. The generation probabilities recorded for non-shared clonotypes fell below those of clonotypes shared by all four donors.

V lost 5 bases, J lost 7 bases, and 4 bases stayed unmatched. CDR1 is MNHEY and CDR2 is SVGAGI in the germline V gene. The CDR3 has 12 residues. Cells designated naive CD8 were CD45RO-negative and were positively selected for CCR7, with terminally differentiated effector memory CD45RA+ cells excluded. With respect to this clone: The antigen is not known.

The deep-level immunoSEQ assay was used. Profiled with immunoSEQ multiplex PCR; TCRdb holds only in-frame clones, not every one. The data hold under 2,000,000 clones, with about 94% observed a single time. The clonotype originates from a young man in good health. The rearrangement joins TRBV6-5 to TRBJ1-1; 7 nucleotides match TRBD1. Sequenced material: naive CD8+ T cells sorted from blood. The CDR3 DNA reads TGTGCCAGCAGTAACAGGGGAAGTGAAGCTTTCTTT. Its translation: CASSNRGSEAFF.